This TCR beta chain is from a study of control samples from healthy donors and cancer patients. Sequencing used immunoSEQ multiplex PCR; TCRdb keeps in-frame clones, though not all of them. The sample records roughly 20,000 clones, 80% to 85% being singletons. The source material was PBMCs. This receptor was identified in a woman between 65 and 79 years old with lung cancer.

Here the CDR3 reads CASSRLLGSGELFF. The CDR3, as DNA: TGTGCCAGCAGCCGCCTCCTTGGTTCCGGGGAGCTGTTTTTT. The chain links TRBV11-3 to TRBJ2-2; no firm D call. Germline V lookup: CDR1 SGHNT, CDR2 YENEEA. Trimming took off 5 bases at V and 6 bases at J, with 13 bases between the two ends. This CDR3 comprises 14 residues.